This T cell receptor beta chain was captured by sequencing in a study of cytomegalovirus exposure and HLA in healthy donors. This clone was detected once. V was pared by 5 bases and J by 1 base, with 11 bases of the junction left unmatched. The CDR3 covers 19 residues. The germline gives CDR1 PRHDT, CDR2 FYEKMQ (reference sequence). Clones were read by immunoSEQ multiplex PCR, and TCRdb kept only the in-frame ones, dropping some. The sample consists of about 180,000 clones, around nine tenths of them appearing once. The V call is TRBV13, the J call TRBJ2-1, with 13 bases identical to TRBD2. This clonotype was sampled from a man younger than 35 in good health and CMV-seropositive. What was sequenced was PBMCs. As DNA, the CDR3 is TGTGCCAGCAGCGCTGGTACTAGCGGGAGGGCCCGATCCTACAATGAGCAGTTCTTC. This translates into CASSAGTSGRARSYNEQFF.